This TCR beta chain was observed in a study of blood T cell repertoires in COVID-19. About the study: The United States, Italy and Spain were the sources of the acute and convalescent COVID-19 samples.

Produced via immunoSEQ multiplex PCR; TCRdb's table is partial and in-frame only. The table records fewer than 200,000 clones, roughly 85% of them present only once. The CDR3 spans 15 residues. Germline CDR1 reads KGHSH; CDR2 reads LQKENI. V dropped 3 bases and J dropped 5; count of bases not matched to a gene: 9. Seattle patients were enrolled during active infection and followed longitudinally. Material: peripheral blood. This sequence joins TRBV18 and TRBJ2-7; 8 bases are a match to TRBD1. The receptor's source is a woman in her fifties or sixties with COVID-19, enrolled during active disease. The CDR3 sequence is CASSPDRAVAHEQYV. The CDR3 bases are TGTGCCAGCTCACCGGACAGGGCGGTGGCTCACGAGCAGTACGTC.